The 28 T cell receptor beta chains given below trace back to one sample, sequenced in a study of blood T cells in healthy people across ages. Alongside a J-beta primer mix, a sample-barcoded 5' primer served in a second PCR lasting roughly 7 to 11 cycles. TCRdb ran MiXCR on the 5' RACE reads and lists one entry per CDR3 protein. The sample has 1,500,000 or so distinct CDR3 sequences, 59% seen once. The specimen sequenced was blood. All receptors derive from a man between 18 and 35 years old in good health.

V and J are TRBV6-2 or TRBV6-3 and TRBJ1-6; no reliable D call. Per germline, CDR1 MNHEY and CDR2 SVGEGT. The CDR3 loop spans 14 amino acids. V dropped 7 bases and J dropped 8 bases, with 15 bases sitting between them. As DNA, the CDR3 is TGTGCCAGCAATGACCCCTACCCACATTCACCCCTCCACTTT. Translating gives CASNDPYPHSPLHF.

The chain couples TRBV3-1 to TRBJ2-1; D call uncertain. Germline V gene lookup returns CDR1 LGHDT and CDR2 YNNKEL (reference sequence). Trimming left V 0 bases short and J 6 bases short, with 18 bases between. This CDR3 region has 17 residues. The chain's CDR3 is CASSQEENGPIGNEQFF. Here the CDR3 DNA reads TGTGCCAGCAGCCAAGAAGAGAATGGGCCCATAGGCAATGAGCAGTTCTTC.

The gene calls are TRBV6-2 or TRBV6-3 and TRBJ2-7; 7 positions match TRBD2. The CDR3 contains 16 residues. Looked up from germline, CDR1 is MNHEY and CDR2 is SVGEGT. The trim removed 0 bases at V and 5 bases at J, leaving 10 bases unmatched. The CDR3 spells CASSYSSGGPIDEQYF. Here the CDR3 DNA reads TGTGCCAGCAGTTACTCATCGGGGGGACCCATCGACGAGCAGTACTTC.

This clonotype was recorded only once. The chain couples TRBV6-1 to TRBJ2-3; D is unresolved. The CDR3 has 16 residues. The V end lost 5 bases, the J end lost 2 bases, and 17 bases lay between the germline ends. Germline V CDR1 and CDR2: MNHNS, SASEGT. This CDR3 reads CASSTVGTYSTDTQYF. In nucleotides, the CDR3 is TGTGCCAGCAGTACAGTGGGAACTTATTCCACAGATACGCAGTATTTT.

The table lists this clonotype with a count of one. The chain recombines TRBV5-1 with TRBJ2-3; 9 nucleotides agree with TRBD1. The J segment lost 4 bases and the V segment lost 4 bases, leaving 7 bases of the junction unmatched. Germline V gives CDR1 SGHRS, CDR2 YFSETQ. This CDR3 is built from 15 residues. CDR3: CASSHGQGRADTQYF. Here the CDR3 DNA reads TGCGCCAGCAGCCACGGACAGGGGAGGGCAGATACGCAGTATTTT.

This clonotype has just a few counts. The CDR3 nucleotides read TGCGCCAGCAGCCAAGCCCCCCTGAGCGGGGGGGTTTACAATGAGCAGTTCTTC. Its protein is CASSQAPLSGGVYNEQFF. The chain recombines TRBV4-1 with TRBJ2-1, with 10 bases identical to TRBD2. Germline V gene sequence: CDR1 MGHRA, CDR2 YSYEKL. The V segment lost 1 base and the J segment 4 bases; nucleotides outside the gene matches: 10. There are 18 residues in the CDR3.

As concerns this clonotype: One end of the junction is discordant with germline, which a read error may explain. V is TRBV7-2 and J is TRBJ2-7; 10 nucleotides align to TRBD1. Germline-derived CDR1 and CDR2 are SGHTA and FQGNSA. CDR3 length: 15 residues. The DNA for the CDR3 is TGTGCCGGCAGCTTTACCGGGACAGGGGCCTACGAGCAGTACTTC. It specifies CAGSFTGTGAYEQYF. Looking up the rest from reference TRBV7-2 and TRBJ2-7 gives the full variable domain: GAGVSQSPSNKVTEKGKDVELRCDPISGHTALYWYRQSLGQGLEFLIYFQGNSAPDKSGLPSDRFSAERTGGSVSTLTIQRTQQEDSAVYLCAGSFTGTGAYEQYFGPGTRLTVT.

This chain connects TRBV6-6 to TRBJ2-7; perhaps D is TRBD1 or TRBD2 (5 bases each). The CDR3 covers 15 residues. Germline V lookup: CDR1 MNHNY, CDR2 SVGAGI (reference sequence). The V gene lost 7 bases and the J gene lost 0 bases, with 16 bases spanning the gap. The CDR3 nucleotides read TGTGCCAGCACAGGTTGGGGACGGAGCTCCTACGAGCAGTACTTC. Its protein product is CASTGWGRSSYEQYF.

J is TRBJ2-5 and V is TRBV12-3 or TRBV12-4, with 9 positions matching TRBD2. The CDR3 consists of 16 residues. Trimming at V came to 3 bases and at J to 5 bases, leaving 10 bases not matched to a gene. DNA of the CDR3: TGTGCCAGCAGTTTTTGGCTAGCGGGGCCAGGGGAGACCCAGTACTTC. Amino acid sequence: CASSFWLAGPGETQYF.

Only one count was recorded for this clonotype. A junction end diverges from the germline sequence, so it may reflect a read error. The chain links TRBV29-1 to TRBJ1-1; D is undetermined. The length of the CDR3 is 13 residues. Germline CDR1 is SQVTM and CDR2 is ANQGSEA. DNA for the CDR3: TGCTGCGTGGCCGGGCCACAATACACTGAAGCTTTCTTT. As protein: CCVAGPQYTEAFF.

V and J are TRBV20-1 and TRBJ2-5; 7 bases match TRBD1. The trim removed 4 bases at V and 2 bases at J, leaving 7 bases unmatched. The CDR3 contains 14 residues. From germline, CDR1 is DFQATT and CDR2 SNEGSKA (reference sequence). CDR3 protein: CSAKRGRRQETQYF. Here the CDR3 DNA reads TGCAGTGCTAAGAGGGGGCGCCGGCAAGAGACCCAGTACTTC.

The chain uses TRBV27 and TRBJ2-5; 7 bases are shared with TRBD1. Germline trimming cut 2 bases from V and 11 bases from J; bases unmatched to any gene: 14. CDR1 is MNHEY and CDR2 is SMNVEV in the germline V gene (reference sequence). The CDR3 is 15 amino acids. The DNA of the CDR3 is TGTGCCAGCAGTTTAGATGACGGGGCCCAGGGGGAGCAGTACTTC. Translated, it gives CASSLDDGAQGEQYF.

The rearrangement links TRBV29-1 to TRBJ1-1; the D gene is possibly TRBD1 (6 bases). The V and J ends lost 7 bases and 4 bases respectively, with 16 bases between them. Germline CDR1 and CDR2: SQVTM and ANQGSEA. The CDR3 runs to 13 residues. The CDR3 DNA is TGCAGCGGAGAAGGAGGGGGGGGCACTGAAGCTTTCTTT. Its protein product is CSGEGGGGTEAFF. The variable domain in full, with the rest retrieved from reference TRBV29-1 and TRBJ1-1, is SAVISQKPSRDICQRGTSLTIQCQVDSQVTMMFWYRQQPGQSLTLIATANQGSEATYESGFVIDKFPISRPNLTFSTLTVSNMSPEDSSIYLCSGEGGGGTEAFFGQGTRLTVV.

The chain couples TRBV6-1 to TRBJ2-5; D uncertain. In germline, CDR1 is MNHNS, CDR2 SASEGT. V lost 6 bases and J 11 bases, leaving 13 bases between the germline ends. The CDR3 totals 11 residues. The CDR3 loop is CASRSTPQQYF. The CDR3 DNA follows: TGTGCCAGCAGATCTACCCCCCAGCAGTACTTC.

The chain uses TRBV2 and TRBJ2-2, with TRBD2 as a possible D gene (5 bases). V gave up 4 bases and J gave up 7 bases, with 13 bases separating them. The CDR3 is 14 amino acids. Germline CDR1 and CDR2: SNHLY and FYNNEI. This CDR3 reads CASSVLLEGGELFF. The DNA of the CDR3 is TGTGCCAGCAGTGTGTTACTAGAGGGCGGGGAGCTGTTTTTT.

Only a few counts were recorded for this clonotype. The V gene is TRBV5-4, the J gene TRBJ2-3, with D perhaps TRBD2 (6 bases). CDR1 and CDR2 (germline): SGHNT, YYREEE (reference sequence). V was clipped by 4 bases and J by 2 bases, with 14 bases between them. The CDR3 covers 15 residues. The CDR3 nucleotides are TGTGCCAGCAGCCCCGGGACTCCCGTCACAGATACGCAGTATTTT. Amino acids: CASSPGTPVTDTQYF.

This sequence joins TRBV6-1 and TRBJ1-1, with TRBD1 as a possible D gene (5 bases). The germline gives CDR1 MNHNS, CDR2 SASEGT. Trimming stripped 8 bases from V and 8 bases from J, with 9 bases between. The CDR3 consists of 10 residues. The CDR3 reads CASWRGEAFF. The CDR3 nucleotides read TGTGCCAGCTGGAGGGGCGAAGCTTTCTTT.

J is TRBJ1-1 and V is TRBV3-1, with 8 bases identical to TRBD1. Germline assignment: CDR1 LGHDT and CDR2 YNNKEL (reference sequence). This CDR3 contains 14 residues. V gave up 1 base and J gave up 7 bases; unmatched junction bases: 5. CDR3 sequence (DNA): TGTGCCAGCAGCCAAGGTTACAGGGGGTTTGAAGCTTTCTTT. The encoded protein is CASSQGYRGFEAFF.

With regard to this clonotype: An end of the junction differs from the germline gene, which may be a read error. The chain recombines TRBV5-5 with TRBJ2-5; D call uncertain. The J call is in doubt because the DNA end fits TRBJ2-7 better. Germline V CDR1 and CDR2: SGHKS, YYEKEE (reference sequence). CDR3 length: 14 residues. The CDR3 DNA sequence: TGTGTCAGCAGCCGTTTGGATGGCCCATACGAGCAGTACTTC. This sequence encodes CVSSRLDGPYEQYF.

CDR3 region: CASSQDVGDIYGYTF. Here the CDR3 DNA reads TGTGCCAGCAGCCAAGATGTCGGGGACATCTATGGCTACACCTTC. V usage is TRBV4-2 and J usage is TRBJ1-2; possible D gene TRBD1, 6 bases. CDR1 and CDR2 from the germline V gene are LGHNA and YNFKEQ. CDR3 length: 15 residues. Trimming pared 0 bases from V and 4 bases from J, leaving 12 bases between.

The rearrangement joins TRBV20-1 to TRBJ2-7; D may be TRBD1 (6 bases). The CDR3 loop spans 13 amino acids. The V gene lost 5 bases and the J gene lost 0 bases, with 11 bases spanning the gap. Germline CDR1 reads DFQATT; CDR2 reads SNEGSKA (reference sequence). The CDR3, as DNA: TGCAGTGCTTCACAGGGAAGCTCCTACGAGCAGTACTTC. Its translation is CSASQGSSYEQYF.

In this sample, this clonotype turned up a few times. The V and J genes are TRBV11-2 and TRBJ2-3; D unresolved. V lost 5 bases, J lost 0 bases, and 21 bases lay in between. Per germline, CDR1 SGHAT and CDR2 FQNNGV. The CDR3 contains 18 residues. CDR3 sequence: CASSPPPLTYSSTDTQYF. DNA of the CDR3: TGTGCCAGCAGCCCCCCACCCCTTACGTATTCTAGCACAGATACGCAGTATTTT.

The CDR3 is CASNGGTEAFF. The CDR3 region has the DNA TGTGCCAGCAACGGAGGGACTGAAGCTTTCTTT. This rearrangement joins TRBV12-3 or TRBV12-4 to TRBJ1-1; unclear D gene. V gave up 7 bases and J gave up 5 bases, with 8 bases separating them. This CDR3 has 11 amino acids.

This chain links TRBV12-3 or TRBV12-4 with TRBJ1-6; 9 bases map to TRBD1. The trim removed 5 bases at V and 6 bases at J, leaving 8 bases unmatched. There are 16 residues in the CDR3. The DNA of the CDR3 is TGTGCCAGCAGTCGCCCGGGACAGGGAACTAATTCACCCCTCCACTTT. Residues: CASSRPGQGTNSPLHF.

The chain carries TRBV28 and TRBJ2-4; 8 bases align to TRBD1. The DNA end favors TRBJ2-7, so the J call may be wrong. Per the germline V gene, CDR1 is MDHEN and CDR2 is SYDVKM. The length of the CDR3 is 15 residues. The CDR3 DNA reads TGTGCCAGCAGTATAATCGGACAGGGTATTCCCGAGCAGTACTTC. It codes for CASSIIGQGIPEQYF.

V is TRBV20-1 and J is TRBJ2-7; no clear D. V was shortened by 8 bases and J by 3 bases, with 14 bases between the two germline ends. There are 12 residues in the CDR3. Germline values: CDR1 DFQATT, CDR2 SNEGSKA (reference sequence). The CDR3 sequence is CSPKLDLYEQYF. The CDR3 nucleotides are TGCAGTCCGAAATTAGATCTCTACGAGCAGTACTTC.

This clonotype has more than one count but fewer than ten. The chain has TRBV20-1 and TRBJ2-4; D unresolved. V dropped 3 bases and J dropped 0 bases, with 6 bases sitting between them. The germline V gene encodes CDR1 DFQATT and CDR2 SNEGSKA (reference sequence). The CDR3 length is 13 residues. Written as DNA, the CDR3 is TGCAGTGCTAGTTCCGTAGCCAAAAACATTCAGTACTTC. Encoded protein: CSASSVAKNIQYF.

There are a few counts of this clonotype. The V and J genes are TRBV13 and TRBJ2-7; tentatively, D is TRBD2 (7 bases). Germline V CDR1 and CDR2: PRHDT, FYEKMQ (reference sequence). The CDR3 totals 15 residues. V was pared by 5 bases and J by 4 bases, with 18 bases between. The CDR3 DNA reads TGTGCCAGCAGCCCCCCGGGGGGCGAAATGTACGAGCAGTACTTC. It specifies CASSPPGGEMYEQYF.